This T cell receptor beta chain is drawn from a study of pediatric ulcerative colitis (dated by TCRdb to the late 2010s). About the full investigation: Pancolitis was present in more than five ulcerative colitis patients and left-sided colitis in two, and histology consistent with ulcerative colitis was found in all of these patients. Nine or ten newly diagnosed, treatment-naive pediatric ulcerative colitis patients and a few non-IBD control children each provided paired blood and rectal samples. By Pediatric Ulcerative Colitis Activity Index, mild disease was classified in two patients, moderate disease in several and acute severe colitis in three.

The CDR3 contains 15 residues, cysteine and phenylalanine counted. The DNA shown is the 45-base CDR3, in frame from base 1. From V the trimming removes 4 bases and from J it removes 6 bases, while the gene matches leave 3 bases of the junction unaccounted for. The germline V gene yields SGHRS for CDR1 and YFSETQ for CDR2. Overall study results and their limits: The healthy control group was small, consisting of only a handful of individuals. Significantly higher autologous blood-rectal clonal overlap was found in ulcerative colitis patients than in controls, which suggested increased T cell trafficking to inflamed tissue. Features of the rectal repertoire distinguished controls, mild-moderate colitis patients and acute severe colitis patients, and in acute severe colitis rectal diversity was lower because of clonal expansions. A couple of rectal CDR3 clonotypes were detected in all ulcerative colitis patients and were not detected in any of the controls. For technical reasons, blood samples from a couple of patients gave substantially fewer templates, and these samples were excluded from the blood-rectal overlap analysis. Because repertoires were derived from total lymphocyte DNA, patterns in rare subsets such as regulatory T cells may not have been reflected.

Ulcerative colitis patients had received no immunosuppressive medication before the diagnostic colonoscopy. A blood sample was drawn at the time of the colonoscopy. The Wizard kit (Promega) was used to extract genomic DNA from both blood and intestinal samples. Through the immunoSEQ TRB Survey service, multiplex V and J primers were used to amplify rearranged CDR3 beta regions from genomic DNA. Survey-level sequencing depth of up to 500,000 reads per sample was used to keep depth equal across samples. Libraries were purified and pooled, and sequencing was performed on Illumina technology. From the authors' description of their analysis: Productive clonality, sample overlap, pairwise scatters, CDR3 beta length, V/D/J gene usage and productiveness were all assessed with the immunoSEQ online tools. Alongside Shannon and Simpson indices, calculated diversity was computed as the number of unique rearrangements divided by total templates, multiplied by 100. Principal component analysis used the R prcomp function and ggbiplot package on Z-score normalized data. Blood-rectal clonal overlap within each subject was quantified with Morisita's index. TCRdb's version of the immuneACCESS table is confined to in-frame rearrangements and falls short of the full clone set. An unresolved V gene accounts for under half of the shortfall where checked; the remainder is of unknown origin. Clone size and the V and J calls come from that table; the DNA yielded D and trimming. This sample lists fewer than 40,000 clones; less than 85% were detected once. Of the sample, roughly 24% is held by the ten largest clones.

Regarding this clone: Its antigen remains undetermined. One base away there is no much larger clone; base qualities are not given.

The source is a girl between 5 and 17 years old with moderate ulcerative colitis. Sample: blood. In this chain, TRBV5-1 is recombined with TRBJ2-1; the central 14 bases match TRBD2. The CDR3 sequence is CASSLGLAGVNEQFF. The DNA sequence is given as TGCGCCAGCAGCCTGGGACTAGCGGGAGTCAATGAGCAGTTCTTC.